The 13 T cell receptor beta chains below were found in one sample sequenced in a study of shared clonotypes between healthy human individuals. Sequencing was performed with immunoSEQ multiplex PCR; in TCRdb, only in-frame clones are kept and a portion is missing. The data hold hundreds of thousands of clones, with 85% to 95% observed a single time. Naive CD8 cells lacked CD45RO, underwent positive selection for CCR7 and left out terminally differentiated effector memory CD45RA+ cells. Sequencing used naive CD8+ T cells sorted from blood. These receptors were obtained from a woman in her twenties or thirties in good health.

The V and J genes are TRBV13 and TRBJ2-7, with D perhaps TRBD2 (5 bases). The CDR3 length is 14 residues. The V end was cut by 8 bases, the J end by 2 bases, with 16 bases between. Germline loops: CDR1 PRHDT, CDR2 FYEKMQ (reference sequence). This CDR3 reads CASGTPDLPYEQYF. The CDR3 nucleotides read TGTGCCAGCGGAACCCCGGACTTGCCCTACGAGCAGTACTTC.

The DNA of the CDR3 is TGTGCCAGCAGCTTGCTGGGGACAGGGGGAGGCAATGAGCAGTTCTTC. Encoded protein: CASSLLGTGGGNEQFF. The genes are TRBV7-6 and TRBJ2-1; TRBD1 aligns across 11 bases. J lost 6 bases, V lost 3 bases, and 7 bases had no gene match. Germline lookup yields CDR1 SGHVS and CDR2 FNYEAQ. The CDR3 covers 16 residues.

CDR3 coding DNA: TGTGCCAGCAGCCCGAGTTGGGTCCTAAGCTCCTACGAGCAGTACTTC. This gives the protein CASSPSWVLSSYEQYF. V gene TRBV21-1 combines with J gene TRBJ2-7. TRBV21-1 is a listed pseudogene. The length of the CDR3 is 16 residues.

This clone showed up just once. The CDR3 DNA follows: TGTGCCACCAGCAGAGCGGCGGGGAACACTGAAGCTTTCTTT. Translation: CATSRAAGNTEAFF. The chain joins TRBV15 to TRBJ1-1; unclear D gene. The CDR3 loop spans 14 amino acids. Germline lookup yields CDR1 LNHNV and CDR2 YYDKDF (reference sequence). V was trimmed by 1 base and J by 1 base, leaving 7 bases between them.

The V gene is TRBV6-1, the J gene TRBJ2-7, with D possibly being TRBD1 (5 bases). Germline CDR1 and CDR2: MNHNS and SASEGT. The CDR3 has 14 amino acids. V was cut by 3 bases and J by 2 bases, with 11 bases left in between. The CDR3 DNA reads TGTGCCAGCAGTGACCAGGGATACACCTACGAGCAGTACTTC. As protein: CASSDQGYTYEQYF.

The chain recombines TRBV2 with TRBJ1-1; D perhaps matches TRBD1 (5 bases). The V gene lost 7 bases and the J gene lost 0 bases, with 12 bases spanning the gap. CDR3 length: 14 residues. Germline CDR1 is SNHLY and CDR2 is FYNNEI. Here the CDR3 DNA reads TGTGCCAGCAAAGGGGTCGGGGTGAACACTGAAGCTTTCTTT. Residues: CASKGVGVNTEAFF.

The chain uses TRBV5-6 and TRBJ2-5; unclear D gene. The tail of the sequence fits TRBJ2-7 better, so the J call may be wrong. The CDR3 consists of 12 residues. Per germline, CDR1 SGHDT and CDR2 YYEEEE. This CDR3 reads CASSAVSYEQYF. The CDR3 region has the DNA TGTGCCAGCAGCGCAGTCTCCTACGAGCAGTACTTC.

The rearrangement links TRBV18 to TRBJ2-7, with D maybe TRBD2 (5 bases). The CDR3 runs to 17 residues. The V end lost 5 bases, the J end lost 6 bases, and 26 bases lay between the germline ends. Germline-derived CDR1 and CDR2 are KGHSH and LQKENI. CDR3 bases: TGTGCCAGCTCAGGGGTGACCGACTACCTCCCCTCCCTCGAGCAGTACTTC. Amino acid sequence: CASSGVTDYLPSLEQYF.

The chain carries TRBV5-7 and TRBJ2-7; 10 nucleotides agree with TRBD2. TRBV5-7 is an open reading frame whose function is uncertain. There are 16 residues in the CDR3. V lost 4 bases to trimming and J lost 5 bases; unmatched junction nucleotides: 12. CDR3 DNA: TGTGCCAGCAGCCCTTTGGCGCTAGCGGGAGTCCACGAGCAGTACTTC. This gives the protein CASSPLALAGVHEQYF.

J is TRBJ2-3 and V is TRBV19; perhaps TRBD1 as D (5 bases). This CDR3 is built from 14 residues. Germline V gene data show CDR1 as LNHDA and CDR2 as SQIVND (reference sequence). V was shortened by 7 bases and J by 6 bases, with 17 bases between the two germline ends. This chain's CDR3 is CASTTDIRRDTQYF. The CDR3 region has the DNA TGTGCCAGTACTACGGACATCCGGCGGGATACGCAGTATTTT.

The chain carries TRBV13 and TRBJ1-1; D gene unclear. V gave up 4 bases and J gave up 0 bases, with 15 bases separating them. Germline V gives CDR1 PRHDT, CDR2 FYEKMQ (reference sequence). CDR3 length: 16 amino acids. CDR3 region: CASSSPTRDLNTEAFF. CDR3 DNA: TGTGCCAGCAGCTCGCCGACGAGGGATTTGAACACTGAAGCTTTCTTT.

This rearrangement joins TRBV13 to TRBJ2-7; D possibly corresponds to TRBD2 (6 bases). Germline V CDR1 and CDR2: PRHDT, FYEKMQ (reference sequence). The ends were cut back, 2 bases at V and 2 bases at J, with 16 bases in the middle. There are 16 residues in the CDR3. CDR3 loop: CASSLNLGGRAYEQYF. The CDR3, as DNA: TGTGCCAGCAGCTTAAATTTGGGAGGACGGGCCTACGAGCAGTACTTC.

As to this clone: The same CDR3 can be traced to other DNA sequences in this sample. The chain joins TRBV19 to TRBJ2-1; D gene uncertain. The V end was cut by 1 base, the J end by 6 bases, with 4 bases between. In germline, CDR1 is LNHDA, CDR2 SQIVND (reference sequence). This CDR3 contains 12 residues. DNA for the CDR3: TGTGCCAGTAGTATAGTGGGCAATGAGCAGTTCTTC. Its protein product is CASSIVGNEQFF. Full variable domain (outside the CDR3, taken from reference TRBV19 and TRBJ2-1): DGGITQSPKYLFRKEGQNVTLSCEQNLNHDAMYWYRQDPGQGLRLIYYSQIVNDFQKGDIAEGYSVSREKKESFPLTVTSAQKNPTAFYLCASSIVGNEQFFGPGTRLTVL.